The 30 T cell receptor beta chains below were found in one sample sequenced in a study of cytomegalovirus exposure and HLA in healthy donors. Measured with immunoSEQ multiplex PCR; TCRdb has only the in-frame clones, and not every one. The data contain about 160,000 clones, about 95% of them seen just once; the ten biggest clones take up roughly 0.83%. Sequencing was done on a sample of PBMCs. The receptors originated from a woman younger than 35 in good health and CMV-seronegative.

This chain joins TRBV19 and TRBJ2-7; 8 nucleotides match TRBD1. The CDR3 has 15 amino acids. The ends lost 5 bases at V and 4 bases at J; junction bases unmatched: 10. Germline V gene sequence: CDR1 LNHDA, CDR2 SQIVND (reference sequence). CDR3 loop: CASSERDRPVYEQYF. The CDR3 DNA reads TGTGCCAGTAGTGAAAGGGACAGGCCGGTTTACGAGCAGTACTTC.

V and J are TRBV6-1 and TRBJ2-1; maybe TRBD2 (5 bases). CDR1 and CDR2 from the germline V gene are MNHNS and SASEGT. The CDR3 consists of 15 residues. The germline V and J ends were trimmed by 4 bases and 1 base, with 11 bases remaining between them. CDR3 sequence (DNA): TGTGCCAGCAGTGTCCAGGACTCGTCCTACAATGAGCAGTTCTTC. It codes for CASSVQDSSYNEQFF.

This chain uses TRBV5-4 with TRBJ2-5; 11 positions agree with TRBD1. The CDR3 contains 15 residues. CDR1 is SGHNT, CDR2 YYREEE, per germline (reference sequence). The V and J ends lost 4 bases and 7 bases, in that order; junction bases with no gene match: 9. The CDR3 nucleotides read TGTGCCAGCAGCCGGAGGACAGGGGGCGAGGCGACCCAGTACTTC. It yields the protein CASSRRTGGEATQYF.

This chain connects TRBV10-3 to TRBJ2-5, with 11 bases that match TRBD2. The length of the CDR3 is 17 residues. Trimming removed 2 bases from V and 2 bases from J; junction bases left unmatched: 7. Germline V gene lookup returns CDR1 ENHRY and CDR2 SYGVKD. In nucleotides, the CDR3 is TGTGCCATCAGTGAGATTTTAATAGCGGGGGGGCAAGAGACCCAGTACTTC. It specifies CAISEILIAGGQETQYF.

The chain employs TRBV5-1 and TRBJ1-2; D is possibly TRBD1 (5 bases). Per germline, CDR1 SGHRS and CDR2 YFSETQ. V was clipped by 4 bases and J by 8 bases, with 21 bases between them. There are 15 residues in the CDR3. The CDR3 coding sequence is TGCGCCAGCAGCCTAGACAGATCCTCAACACCCGGCTACACCTTC. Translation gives CASSLDRSSTPGYTF.

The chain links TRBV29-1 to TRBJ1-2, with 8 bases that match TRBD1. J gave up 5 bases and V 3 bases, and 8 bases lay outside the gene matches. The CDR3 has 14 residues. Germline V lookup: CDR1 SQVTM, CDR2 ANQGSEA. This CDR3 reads CSVEAGGPRYGYTF. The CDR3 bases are TGCAGCGTTGAGGCAGGGGGCCCTCGGTATGGCTACACCTTC.

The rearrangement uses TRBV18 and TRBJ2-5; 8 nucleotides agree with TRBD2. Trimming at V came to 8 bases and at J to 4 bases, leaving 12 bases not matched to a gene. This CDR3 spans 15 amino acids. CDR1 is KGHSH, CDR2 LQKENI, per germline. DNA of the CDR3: TGTGCCAGCCAAATTGGACTAGCTATGGGAGAGACCCAGTACTTC. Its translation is CASQIGLAMGETQYF.

In DNA form, the CDR3 reads TGTGCCAGCAGTAAGCCCCTTGGCACAGATACGCAGTATTTT. Protein product: CASSKPLGTDTQYF. The chain couples TRBV6-1 to TRBJ2-3; no firm D call. The germline V gene has CDR1 MNHNS and CDR2 SASEGT. The CDR3 contains 14 residues. V was pared by 5 bases and J by 1 base, with 10 bases between.

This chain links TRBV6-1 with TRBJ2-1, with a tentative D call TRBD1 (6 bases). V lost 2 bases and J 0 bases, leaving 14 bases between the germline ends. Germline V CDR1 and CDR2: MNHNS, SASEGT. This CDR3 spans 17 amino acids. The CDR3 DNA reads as TGTGCCAGCAGTGAAAACCTCGGACAGAGCTCCTACAATGAGCAGTTCTTC. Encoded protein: CASSENLGQSSYNEQFF.

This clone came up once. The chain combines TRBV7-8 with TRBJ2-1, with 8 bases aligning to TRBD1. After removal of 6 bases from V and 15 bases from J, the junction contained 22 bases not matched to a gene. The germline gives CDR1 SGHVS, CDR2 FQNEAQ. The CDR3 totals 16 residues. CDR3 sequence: CASRLHPGQVGFPTFF. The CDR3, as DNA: TGTGCCAGCAGACTACACCCGGGACAGGTCGGATTCCCAACGTTCTTC.

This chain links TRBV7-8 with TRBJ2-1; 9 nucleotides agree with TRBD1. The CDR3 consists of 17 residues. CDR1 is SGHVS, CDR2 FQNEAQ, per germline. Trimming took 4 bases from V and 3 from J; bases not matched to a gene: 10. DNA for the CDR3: TGTGCCAGCAGCTCCATCGGGACAGGGCCCATCTACAATGAGCAGTTCTTC. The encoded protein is CASSSIGTGPIYNEQFF.

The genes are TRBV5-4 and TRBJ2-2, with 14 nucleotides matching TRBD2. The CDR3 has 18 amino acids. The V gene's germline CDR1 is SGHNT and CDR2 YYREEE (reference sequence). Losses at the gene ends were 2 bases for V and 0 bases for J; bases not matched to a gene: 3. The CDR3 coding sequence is TGTGCCAGCAGCTTTGGACTAGCGGGGGGCGCGAACACCGGGGAGCTGTTTTTT. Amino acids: CASSFGLAGGANTGELFF.

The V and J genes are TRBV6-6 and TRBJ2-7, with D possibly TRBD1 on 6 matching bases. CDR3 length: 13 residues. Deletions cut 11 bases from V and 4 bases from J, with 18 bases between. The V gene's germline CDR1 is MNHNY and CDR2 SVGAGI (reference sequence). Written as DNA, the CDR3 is TGTGCCGGAGCCCAGGGGCACAGGTACGAGCAGTACTTC. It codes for CAGAQGHRYEQYF.

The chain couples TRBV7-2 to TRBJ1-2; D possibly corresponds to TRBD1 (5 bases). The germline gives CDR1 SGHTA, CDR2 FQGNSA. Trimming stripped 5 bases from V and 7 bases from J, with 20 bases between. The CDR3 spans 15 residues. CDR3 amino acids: CASSPRRGELGGYTF. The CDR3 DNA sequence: TGTGCCAGCAGCCCCCGCCGGGGGGAATTAGGTGGCTACACCTTC.

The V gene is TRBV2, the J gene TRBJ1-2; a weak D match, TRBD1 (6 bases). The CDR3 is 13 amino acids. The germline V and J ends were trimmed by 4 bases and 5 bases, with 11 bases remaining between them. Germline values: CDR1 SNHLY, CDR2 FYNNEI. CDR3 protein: CASSVWGLYGYTF. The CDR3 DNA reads TGTGCCAGCAGTGTATGGGGGCTATATGGCTACACCTTC.

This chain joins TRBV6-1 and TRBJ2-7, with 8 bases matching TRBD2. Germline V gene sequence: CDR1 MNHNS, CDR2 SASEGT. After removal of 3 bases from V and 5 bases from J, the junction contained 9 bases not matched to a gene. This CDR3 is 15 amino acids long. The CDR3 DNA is TGTGCCAGCAGTGAGGTAGCGGGGTTACGGGACGAGCAGTACTTC. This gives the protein CASSEVAGLRDEQYF.

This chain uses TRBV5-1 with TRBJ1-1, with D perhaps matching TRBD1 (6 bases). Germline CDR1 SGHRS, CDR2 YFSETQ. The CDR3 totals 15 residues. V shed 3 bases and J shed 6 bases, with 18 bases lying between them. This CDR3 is CASSWENRDWSEAFF. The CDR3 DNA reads TGCGCCAGCAGCTGGGAAAACAGGGATTGGTCTGAAGCTTTCTTT. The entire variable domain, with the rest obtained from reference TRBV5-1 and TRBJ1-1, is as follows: KAGVTQTPRYLIKTRGQQVTLSCSPISGHRSVSWYQQTPGQGLQFLFEYFSETQRNKGNFPGRFSGRQFSNSRSEMNVSTLELGDSALYLCASSWENRDWSEAFFGQGTRLTVV.

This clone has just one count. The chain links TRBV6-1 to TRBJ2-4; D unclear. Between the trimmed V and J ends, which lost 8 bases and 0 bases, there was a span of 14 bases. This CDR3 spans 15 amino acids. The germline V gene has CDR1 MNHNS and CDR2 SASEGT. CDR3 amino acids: CASLGPLLAKNIQYF. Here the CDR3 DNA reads TGTGCCAGCCTCGGTCCACTACTAGCCAAAAACATTCAGTACTTC.

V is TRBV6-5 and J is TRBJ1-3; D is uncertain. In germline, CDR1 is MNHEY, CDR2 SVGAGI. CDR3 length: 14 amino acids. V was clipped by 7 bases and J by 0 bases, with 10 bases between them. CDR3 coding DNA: TGTGCCAGCATGCGGGCCCTCTCTGGAAACACCATATATTTT. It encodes CASMRALSGNTIYF.

Here the CDR3 DNA reads TGTGCCAGCAGTGGGTTTGTAGGGGGACCCCAGTACTTC. It translates to CASSGFVGGPQYF. The V call is TRBV2, the J call TRBJ2-7; the D gene is possibly TRBD1 (6 bases). V dropped 4 bases and J dropped 10 bases, with 17 bases sitting between them. The CDR3 has 13 amino acids. Germline lookup yields CDR1 SNHLY and CDR2 FYNNEI.

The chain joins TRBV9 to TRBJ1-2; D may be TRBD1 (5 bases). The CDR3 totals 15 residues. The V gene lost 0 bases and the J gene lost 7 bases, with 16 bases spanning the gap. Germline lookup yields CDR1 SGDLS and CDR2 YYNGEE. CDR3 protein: CASSVGRPGLGGYTF. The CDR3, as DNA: TGTGCCAGCAGCGTAGGTCGCCCAGGGTTAGGTGGCTACACCTTC.

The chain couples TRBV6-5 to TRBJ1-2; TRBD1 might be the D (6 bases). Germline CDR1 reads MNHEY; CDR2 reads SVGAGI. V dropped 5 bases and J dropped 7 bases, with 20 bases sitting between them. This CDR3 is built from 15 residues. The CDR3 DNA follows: TGTGCCAGCAGTCCGCAGGGGAAAGGGGTCGTTGGCTACACCTTC. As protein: CASSPQGKGVVGYTF.

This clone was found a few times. Here the CDR3 DNA reads TGTGCCAGCAGATACCAACGGGACAGTTTGGCCGAGCAGTACTTC. Protein: CASRYQRDSLAEQYF. V usage is TRBV6-5 and J usage is TRBJ2-7; TRBD1 matches 7 bases. Germline CDR1 is MNHEY and CDR2 is SVGAGI. Trimming cost V 6 bases and J 6 bases; bases outside gene matches: 14. CDR3 length: 15 residues.

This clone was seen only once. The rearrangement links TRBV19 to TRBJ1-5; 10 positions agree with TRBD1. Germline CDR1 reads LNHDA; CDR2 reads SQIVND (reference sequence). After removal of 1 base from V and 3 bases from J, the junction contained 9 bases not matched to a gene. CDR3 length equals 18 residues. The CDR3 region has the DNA TGTGCCAGTAGTATAGGCACTACCGACAGGGGGCTCAATCAGCCCCAGCATTTT. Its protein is CASSIGTTDRGLNQPQHF.

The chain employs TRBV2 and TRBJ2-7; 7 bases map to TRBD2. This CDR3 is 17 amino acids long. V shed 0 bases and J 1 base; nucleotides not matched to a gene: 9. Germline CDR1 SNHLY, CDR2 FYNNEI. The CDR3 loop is CASSEALRAGDSYEQYF. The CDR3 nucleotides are TGTGCCAGCAGTGAAGCGCTTCGGGCGGGGGATTCCTACGAGCAGTACTTC. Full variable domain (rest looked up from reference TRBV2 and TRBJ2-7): EPEVTQTPSHQVTQMGQEVILRCVPISNHLYFYWYRQILGQKVEFLVSFYNNEISEKSEIFDDQFSVERPDGSNFTLKIRSTKLEDSAMYFCASSEALRAGDSYEQYFGPGTRLTVT.

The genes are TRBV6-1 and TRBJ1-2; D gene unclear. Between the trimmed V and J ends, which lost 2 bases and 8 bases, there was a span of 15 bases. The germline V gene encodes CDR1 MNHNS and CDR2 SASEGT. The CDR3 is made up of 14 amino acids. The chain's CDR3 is CASSELYGREGYTF. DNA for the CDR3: TGTGCCAGCAGTGAACTGTACGGTCGAGAGGGCTACACCTTC.

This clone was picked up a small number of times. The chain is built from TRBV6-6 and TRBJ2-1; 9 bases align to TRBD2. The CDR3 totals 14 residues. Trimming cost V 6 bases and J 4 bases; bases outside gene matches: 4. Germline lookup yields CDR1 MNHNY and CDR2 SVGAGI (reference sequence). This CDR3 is CASRYSGGYNEQFF. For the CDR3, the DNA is TGTGCCAGCAGATATAGCGGGGGATACAATGAGCAGTTCTTC.

As DNA, the CDR3 is TGTGCCAGCAAGGTCTTTTCGGACAGTAGCAATCAGCCCCAGCATTTT. This codes for CASKVFSDSSNQPQHF. The J gene is TRBJ1-5, the V gene TRBV27; TRBD1 is a possible D gene (6 bases). This CDR3 region has 16 residues. CDR1 MNHEY and CDR2 SMNVEV come from the germline V gene (reference sequence). V shed 7 bases and J shed 0 bases, with 16 bases lying between them.

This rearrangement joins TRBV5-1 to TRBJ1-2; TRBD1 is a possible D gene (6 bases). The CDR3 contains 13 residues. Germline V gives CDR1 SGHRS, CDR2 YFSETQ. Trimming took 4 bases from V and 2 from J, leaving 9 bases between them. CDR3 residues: CASSPGQNYGYTF. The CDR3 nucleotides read TGCGCCAGCAGCCCCGGACAGAACTATGGCTACACCTTC.

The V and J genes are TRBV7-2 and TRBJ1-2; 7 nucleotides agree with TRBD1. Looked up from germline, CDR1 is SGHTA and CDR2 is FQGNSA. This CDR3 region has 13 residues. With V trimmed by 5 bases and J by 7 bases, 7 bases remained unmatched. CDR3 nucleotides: TGTGCCAGCAGCCACGGGACAGCAGGTGGCTACACCTTC. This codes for CASSHGTAGGYTF.